One and the same sample provided the 13 T cell receptor beta chains below, sequenced in a study of T-cell reconstitution after alpha-beta-depleted transplantation in children. Unique molecular identifiers were incorporated when the TCRbeta library was constructed. A single record per CDR3 protein comes from TCRdb applying MiXCR to the PCR reads. Of under 300,000 distinct CDR3 sequences in the sample, around a tenth were seen once. This sample comprised peripheral blood, obtained 180 days after TCRalphabeta/CD19-depleted stem cell transplant. The origin of the receptors is a male patient aged 2-9 years who had a stem cell transplant for chronic granulomatous disease, so the T cells may come from the graft donor.

This clonotype was seen repeatedly, ten times or more. The gene calls are TRBV12-3 or TRBV12-4 and TRBJ2-5, with a tentative D call TRBD1 (5 bases). The CDR3 is 12 amino acids. The germline V and J ends were trimmed by 6 bases and 8 bases, with 13 bases remaining between them. CDR3 sequence reads: CASSSQVSTQYF. The DNA of the CDR3 is TGTGCCAGCAGCTCACAGGTTTCAACCCAGTACTTC.

This clonotype was seen at least ten times. This chain joins TRBV12-3 or TRBV12-4 and TRBJ2-5, with TRBD2 matching 9 bases. The CDR3 extends over 15 amino acids. With V trimmed by 8 bases and J by 5 bases, 12 bases remained unmatched. The CDR3 nucleotides read TGTGCCAGCGCCTTTCTAGCGGGACTAGGGGAGACCCAGTACTTC. This sequence encodes CASAFLAGLGETQYF.

Details on this clonotype: A much larger clone differs from this one at a single base, so this may be a read error. This chain joins TRBV20-1 and TRBJ2-7, with D uncertain. The CDR3 sequence is 16 residues long. The germline gives CDR1 DFQATT, CDR2 SNEGSKA (reference sequence). For the CDR3, the DNA is TGCTGTGCTAGAGATGGTGCGGCAACCTTCTCCTACGAGCAGTACTTC. It yields the protein CCARDGAATFSYEQYF.

This clonotype was observed many times. This chain connects TRBV7-8 to TRBJ2-7, with TRBD2 identical over 15 bases. Germline CDR1 and CDR2: SGHVS and FQNEAQ. V was pared by 5 bases and J by 4 bases, with 12 bases of the junction left unmatched. The CDR3 has 18 amino acids. The CDR3 spells CASSKKSPGLAGGYEQYF. DNA of the CDR3: TGTGCCAGCAGCAAAAAATCACCGGGACTAGCGGGGGGTTACGAGCAGTACTTC. The entire variable domain, with the rest obtained from reference TRBV7-8 and TRBJ2-7, is as follows: GAGVSQSPRYKVAKRGQDVALRCDPISGHVSLFWYQQALGQGPEFLTYFQNEAQLDKSGLPSDRFFAERPEGSVSTLKIQRTQQEDSAVYLCASSKKSPGLAGGYEQYFGPGTRLTVT.

This clonotype was recorded at least ten times. J is TRBJ2-3 and V is TRBV9, with a possible D match to TRBD2 (5 bases). V lost 0 bases and J lost 1, with 9 bases in between. The length of the CDR3 is 15 residues. In germline, CDR1 is SGDLS, CDR2 YYNGEE. This CDR3 is CASSVEGSRTDTQYF. In nucleotides, the CDR3 is TGTGCCAGCAGCGTAGAAGGGAGCCGCACAGATACGCAGTATTTT.

The table lists this clonotype with many counts. This chain uses TRBV6-6 with TRBJ2-1; 9 bases fit TRBD1. Losses at the gene ends were 8 bases for V and 5 bases for J; bases not matched to a gene: 10. The CDR3 is 15 residues long. Per germline, CDR1 MNHNY and CDR2 SVGAGI (reference sequence). DNA for the CDR3: TGTGCCAGCCGAGTAGACAGGGGGTCAAACAATGAGCAGTTCTTC. Translated: CASRVDRGSNNEQFF.

This clonotype was counted at least ten times. V and J are TRBV7-6 and TRBJ2-5; 11 bases fit TRBD1. This CDR3 spans 15 amino acids. Germline trimming cut 6 bases from V and 5 bases from J; bases unmatched to any gene: 8. Germline V lookup: CDR1 SGHVS, CDR2 FNYEAQ. The CDR3 is CASRTDRGPSETQYF. The CDR3 DNA is TGTGCCAGCAGAACGGACAGGGGGCCGTCGGAGACCCAGTACTTC.

This clonotype was seen repeatedly, ten times or more. CDR3 sequence (DNA): TGTGCCAGCAGTGAAGAGGGTTTCGTCCCCCCAAGTTCGGTCGAGCAGTACTTC. Amino acid sequence: CASSEEGFVPPSSVEQYF. This chain joins TRBV2 and TRBJ2-7; D remains ambiguous. CDR1 is SNHLY, CDR2 FYNNEI, per germline. The CDR3 contains 18 residues. Trimming pared 1 base from V and 6 bases from J, leaving 25 bases between.

In the case of this clonotype: One base away lies a much larger clone, so this may be a sequencing read error. The chain has TRBV18 and TRBJ2-1, with D possibly matching TRBD1 (7 bases). The CDR3 runs to 16 residues. Germline CDR1 is KGHSH and CDR2 is LQKENI. CDR3 in amino acids: CPSSPGGTGSYNEQFF. The CDR3 bases are TGTCCCAGCTCACCAGGGGGGACGGGATCCTACAATGAGCAGTTCTTC.

For this clonotype: A read error is possible here, since a much larger clone lies one base away. The chain joins TRBV7-2 to TRBJ1-3, with TRBD1 as a possible D gene (5 bases). CDR3 size: 15 residues. From germline, CDR1 is SGHTA and CDR2 FQGNSA. CDR3 amino acids: CASSEGVQVGNSIYF. CDR3 bases: TGTGCCAGCAGCGAAGGGGTACAGGTTGGAAACAGCATATATTTT.

Notes on this clonotype: This may be a read error: a much more frequent sequence differs by one nucleotide. The chain is built from TRBV11-2 and TRBJ2-7; no firm D call. This CDR3 spans 16 amino acids. From germline, CDR1 is SGHAT and CDR2 FQNNGV. The CDR3 nucleotides read TGTGCCAGCAGCTCTCTAAGGGCAAGGGATTACTACGAGCTGTACTTC. It yields the protein CASSSLRARDYYELYF.

This clonotype was counted at least ten times. This chain connects TRBV28 to TRBJ2-7; TRBD1 might be the D (6 bases). Per germline, CDR1 MDHEN and CDR2 SYDVKM. The CDR3 is made up of 13 amino acids. Trimming left V 8 bases short and J 4 bases short, with 15 bases between. The CDR3 region has the DNA TGTGCCAGCTCGGACAGTGGAAAGTACGAGCAGTACTTC. Protein product: CASSDSGKYEQYF.

This clonotype was observed at least ten times. This chain joins TRBV5-1 and TRBJ2-7; the match to TRBD1 covers 11 bases. CDR1 is SGHRS and CDR2 is YFSETQ in the germline V gene. The CDR3 sequence is 14 residues long. Unmatched junction bases numbered 2, after V lost 4 bases and J lost 2 bases. CDR3 sequence: CASSTGQGAYEQYF. The CDR3 DNA follows: TGCGCCAGCAGCACGGGACAGGGGGCCTACGAGCAGTACTTC. The variable domain in full, completed from reference TRBV5-1 and TRBJ2-7, reads KAGVTQTPRYLIKTRGQQVTLSCSPISGHRSVSWYQQTPGQGLQFLFEYFSETQRNKGNFPGRFSGRQFSNSRSEMNVSTLELGDSALYLCASSTGQGAYEQYFGPGTRLTVT.